The 6 T cell receptor beta chains presented below share a single source sample, sequenced in a study of blood T cell repertoires in COVID-19. The method was immunoSEQ multiplex PCR; TCRdb's version includes in-frame clones alone and lacks a portion of them. The sample has about 220,000 clones, about four fifths seen once. Material: PBMCs or T cells enriched from blood (not recorded which). These receptors were obtained from a woman aged 45-65 years who had been exposed to COVID-19.

This chain connects TRBV7-2 to TRBJ2-2; 9 bases map to TRBD1. This CDR3 is built from 21 residues. Germline V gene sequence: CDR1 SGHTA, CDR2 FQGNSA. With V trimmed by 0 bases and J by 6 bases, 20 bases remained unmatched. The CDR3 here is CASSLAPSLTAGTGFAGELFF. The CDR3 nucleotides read TGTGCCAGCAGCTTAGCCCCCTCCCTAACCGCCGGGACAGGGTTCGCCGGGGAGCTGTTTTTT.

This clone was counted at least ten times. The genes are TRBV10-3 and TRBJ2-1; 8 bases are shared with TRBD1. The germline gives CDR1 ENHRY, CDR2 SYGVKD. CDR3 length: 12 amino acids. V lost 3 bases and J lost 10; bases outside the gene matches: 2. The CDR3 DNA is TGTGCCATCAGTGACAGGGGGCGAGAGCAGTTCTTC. Translating it yields CAISDRGREQFF.

This clone appeared a few times. J is TRBJ1-6 and V is TRBV19; TRBD1 matches at 7 bases. In germline, CDR1 is LNHDA, CDR2 SQIVND (reference sequence). V lost 5 bases and J lost 2; bases outside the gene matches: 9. The length of the CDR3 is 17 residues. CDR3 loop: CASSPTGRGAYNSPLHF. In nucleotides, the CDR3 is TGTGCCAGTAGTCCCACTGGCAGGGGGGCCTATAATTCACCCCTCCACTTT.

The chain recombines TRBV19 with TRBJ2-7; 7 bases agree with TRBD2. V lost 2 bases to trimming and J lost 7 bases; unmatched junction nucleotides: 8. This CDR3 has 14 amino acids. The germline V gene encodes CDR1 LNHDA and CDR2 SQIVND (reference sequence). In nucleotides, the CDR3 is TGTGCCAGTAGTATAACGGGGAGGGCTGATGAGCAGTACTTC. It encodes CASSITGRADEQYF.

The rearrangement links TRBV11-3 to TRBJ2-1; the match to TRBD2 covers 11 bases. V shed 4 bases, J shed 4 bases, and the junction held 9 bases outside the gene matches. The CDR3 has 17 residues. Germline loops: CDR1 SGHNT, CDR2 YENEEA. This CDR3 reads CASSSDSGGAVYNEQFF. The CDR3 bases are TGTGCCAGCAGCTCCGATAGCGGGGGGGCGGTGTACAATGAGCAGTTCTTC.

V is TRBV14 and J is TRBJ2-3, with a possible D match to TRBD2 (5 bases). Germline V gives CDR1 SGHDN, CDR2 FVKESK. There are 15 residues in the CDR3. V was clipped by 3 bases and J by 0 bases, with 10 bases between them. In nucleotides, the CDR3 is TGTGCCAGCAGCCATCGTCTAGCCAGCACAGATACGCAGTATTTT. Its translation: CASSHRLASTDTQYF.